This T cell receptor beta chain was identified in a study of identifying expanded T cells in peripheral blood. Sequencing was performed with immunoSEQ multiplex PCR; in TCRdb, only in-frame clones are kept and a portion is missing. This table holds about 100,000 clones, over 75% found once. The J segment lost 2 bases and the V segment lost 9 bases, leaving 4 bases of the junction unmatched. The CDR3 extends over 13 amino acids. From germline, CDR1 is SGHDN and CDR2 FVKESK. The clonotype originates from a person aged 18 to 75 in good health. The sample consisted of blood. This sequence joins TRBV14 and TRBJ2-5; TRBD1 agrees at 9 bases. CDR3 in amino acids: CASTGTGQETQYF. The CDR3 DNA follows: TGTGCCAGTACTGGGACAGGGCAAGAGACCCAGTACTTC.